Presented here are 18 T cell receptor beta chains from one specimen sequenced in a study of blood T cell repertoires in COVID-19. Produced via immunoSEQ multiplex PCR; TCRdb's table is partial and in-frame only. The data hold some 80,000 clones, with around 89% observed a single time. The sample was peripheral blood. The receptors stem from a human donor in a cohort sampled during active COVID-19.

V and J are TRBV12-3 or TRBV12-4 and TRBJ2-7; no firm D call. The V gene lost 0 bases and the J gene lost 3 bases, with 6 bases spanning the gap. The CDR3 extends over 13 amino acids. For the CDR3, the DNA is TGTGCCAGCAGTTTAGCCGGCGGCTACGAGCAGTACTTC. Its translation is CASSLAGGYEQYF.

The chain combines TRBV3-1 (or the pseudogene TRBV3-2) with TRBJ1-2; D is undetermined. The ends were cut back, 4 bases at V and 7 bases at J, with 16 bases in the middle. Germline assignment: CDR1 LGHDT and CDR2 YNNKEL (reference sequence). The CDR3 is 14 residues long. Here the CDR3 DNA reads TGTGCCAGCAGCCCGGTCGTTAACTCGGGTGGCTACACCTTC. It encodes CASSPVVNSGGYTF.

The rearrangement links TRBV15 to TRBJ2-5; TRBD1 matches at 12 bases. The CDR3 covers 15 residues. Germline CDR1 and CDR2: LNHNV and YYDKDF (reference sequence). V shed 6 bases and J 4 bases; nucleotides not matched to a gene: 6. Written as DNA, the CDR3 is TGTGCCACCAGGAGGGACAGGGGGCGCGGAGAGACCCAGTACTTC. Translated: CATRRDRGRGETQYF.

Here the CDR3 reads CASSTDRAYEQYF. For the CDR3, the DNA is TGTGCCAGTAGTACCGACAGAGCCTACGAGCAGTACTTC. The chain combines TRBV19 with TRBJ2-7; D possibly corresponds to TRBD1 (5 bases). Trimming stripped 4 bases from V and 2 bases from J, with 9 bases between. This CDR3 contains 13 residues. The germline gives CDR1 LNHDA, CDR2 SQIVND (reference sequence).

The chain joins TRBV18 to TRBJ2-6; D possibly corresponds to TRBD1 (6 bases). V gave up 5 bases and J gave up 0 bases, with 26 bases separating them. In germline, CDR1 is KGHSH, CDR2 LQKENI. The CDR3 extends over 21 amino acids. CDR3 sequence reads: CASSASAKGQQVISGANVLTF. Written as DNA, the CDR3 is TGTGCCAGCTCAGCCTCTGCGAAGGGACAACAAGTTATCTCTGGGGCCAACGTCCTGACTTTC.

The rearrangement links TRBV2 to TRBJ2-2; TRBD2 is a possible D gene (6 bases). V dropped 8 bases and J dropped 3 bases, with 10 bases sitting between them. The CDR3 is 13 amino acids. Germline V gene sequence: CDR1 SNHLY, CDR2 FYNNEI. For the CDR3, the DNA is TGTGCCAGCGGGAGGACCGACACCGGGGAGCTGTTTTTT. Its protein product is CASGRTDTGELFF.

Worth noting for this clone: Other DNA sequences of this sample code for an identical CDR3. This chain uses TRBV6-5 with TRBJ2-5, with a possible D match to TRBD2 (6 bases). The V gene's germline CDR1 is MNHEY and CDR2 SVGAGI. The CDR3 has 15 amino acids. Trimming left V 0 bases short and J 5 bases short, with 13 bases between. Written as DNA, the CDR3 is TGTGCCAGCAGTTACTCCCCAAGTGGGAGGGAGACCCAGTACTTC. Translating it yields CASSYSPSGRETQYF.

This clone was seen a single time. The V and J genes are TRBV24-1 and TRBJ2-1; TRBD2 might be the D (6 bases). Per the germline V gene, CDR1 is KGHDR and CDR2 is SFDVKD. The V and J ends lost 5 bases and 9 bases respectively, with 19 bases between them. CDR3 length: 15 residues. This chain's CDR3 is CATSAQGAGYGEQFF. As DNA, the CDR3 is TGTGCCACCAGTGCGCAGGGCGCGGGGTATGGTGAGCAGTTCTTC.

In its sample, this clone was seen once. This rearrangement joins TRBV2 to TRBJ2-1; 7 bases are shared with TRBD2. Germline CDR1 SNHLY, CDR2 FYNNEI. This CDR3 contains 17 residues. V shed 5 bases and J 5 bases; nucleotides not matched to a gene: 15. CDR3 amino acids: CASSPHQPRLADNEQFF. The CDR3 DNA reads as TGTGCCAGCAGTCCTCATCAACCCCGACTAGCTGACAATGAGCAGTTCTTC. Based on the CDR3 plus reference TRBV2 and TRBJ2-1, the full variable domain is EPEVTQTPSHQVTQMGQEVILRCVPISNHLYFYWYRQILGQKVEFLVSFYNNEISEKSEIFDDQFSVERPDGSNFTLKIRSTKLEDSAMYFCASSPHQPRLADNEQFFGPGTRLTVL.

The chain recombines TRBV5-1 with TRBJ1-3, with D perhaps matching TRBD1 (6 bases). The CDR3 extends over 16 amino acids. Germline assignment: CDR1 SGHRS and CDR2 YFSETQ. V lost 0 bases to trimming and J lost 3 bases, with 13 bases between them. Here the CDR3 reads CASSLAAGASGNTIYF. The CDR3 DNA follows: TGCGCCAGCAGCTTGGCGGCGGGGGCAAGTGGAAACACCATATATTTT.

The chain uses TRBV6-5 and TRBJ2-7, with a possible D match to TRBD2 (6 bases). This CDR3 has 15 residues. With 2 bases removed from V and 2 bases from J, the gap between germline ends came to 13 bases. Germline CDR1 is MNHEY and CDR2 is SVGAGI. The CDR3 DNA sequence: TGTGCCAGCAGTTACGACTCCGGGAGCCCCTACGAGCAGTACTTC. This codes for CASSYDSGSPYEQYF.

The chain recombines TRBV6-6 with TRBJ2-1; the D is unclear. V lost 10 bases, J lost 5 bases, and 15 bases lay in between. CDR1 is MNHNY, CDR2 SVGAGI, per germline (reference sequence). The CDR3 loop spans 13 amino acids. The chain's CDR3 is CATLSPVDNEQFF. CDR3 DNA: TGTGCCACCCTCTCCCCGGTGGACAATGAGCAGTTCTTC.

CDR3 loop: CASSVVASVFTDTQYF. CDR3 in DNA: TGTGCCAGCAGCGTAGTGGCTAGCGTATTCACAGATACGCAGTATTTT. The chain employs TRBV9 and TRBJ2-3, with TRBD2 as a possible D gene (6 bases). CDR3 length: 16 residues. The germline CDR1 and CDR2 sequences are SGDLS and YYNGEE. Trimming stripped 0 bases from V and 2 bases from J, with 13 bases between.

The V gene is TRBV5-5, the J gene TRBJ2-5; 9 nucleotides align to TRBD1. Matching the DNA end better, TRBJ2-7 makes the J call doubtful. Germline CDR1 SGHKS, CDR2 YYEKEE (reference sequence). This CDR3 spans 14 amino acids. The CDR3 coding sequence is TGTGCCAGCAGCTTCGACAGGGGGAACTACGAGCAGTACTTC. Amino acid sequence: CASSFDRGNYEQYF.

The chain couples TRBV19 to TRBJ1-2; 10 bases are shared with TRBD1. Germline V CDR1 and CDR2: LNHDA, SQIVND (reference sequence). Trimming removed 3 bases from V and 5 bases from J; junction bases left unmatched: 3. The CDR3 extends over 14 amino acids. The DNA for the CDR3 is TGTGCCAGTAGTATTGGACAGGGGGTTTATGGCTACACCTTC. Protein: CASSIGQGVYGYTF.

This chain connects TRBV28 to TRBJ2-7; no firm D call. V was cut by 6 bases and J by 5 bases, with 11 bases left in between. The CDR3 has 12 amino acids. Germline assignment: CDR1 MDHEN and CDR2 SYDVKM. CDR3 amino acids: CASSRGQNEQYF. For the CDR3, the DNA is TGTGCCAGCAGCCGCGGCCAAAACGAGCAGTACTTC.

The chain has TRBV7-2 and TRBJ2-7; TRBD2 matches at 10 bases. Germline V gene lookup returns CDR1 SGHTA and CDR2 FQGNSA. Unmatched junction bases numbered 10, after V lost 2 bases and J lost 9 bases. CDR3 length equals 15 residues. CDR3 nucleotide sequence: TGTGCCAGCAGCTTATCTAGCGGGGGTCCCGGGGGGCAGTACTTC. Amino acids: CASSLSSGGPGGQYF.

J is TRBJ1-2 and V is TRBV25-1; no reliable D call. This CDR3 spans 13 amino acids. Between the trimmed V and J ends, which lost 7 bases and 1 base, there was a span of 10 bases. Germline CDR1 is MGHDK and CDR2 is SYGVNS. The CDR3 DNA reads as TGTGCCAGCAAACGGGATGATAACTATGGCTACACCTTC. As protein: CASKRDDNYGYTF.